This passage covers 31 T cell receptor beta chains from one sample sequenced in a study of cytomegalovirus exposure and HLA in healthy donors. 60 Vbeta and 13 Jbeta primers were used in PCR. TCRdb's copy holds only in-frame clones and misses some; the assay was immunoSEQ multiplex PCR. The sample lists under 200,000 clones, around 80% seen once, with around 2% in the top ten. The specimen was PBMCs. All receptors derive from a man younger than 35 in good health and CMV-seronegative.

V gene TRBV5-1 combines with J gene TRBJ1-2; 8 bases match TRBD1. This CDR3 spans 15 amino acids. The trim removed 0 bases at V and 8 bases at J, leaving 9 bases unmatched. Germline lookup yields CDR1 SGHRS and CDR2 YFSETQ. The chain's CDR3 is CASSLGPDRGRGYTF. Here the CDR3 DNA reads TGCGCCAGCAGCTTGGGGCCTGACAGGGGTCGGGGCTACACCTTC.

This sequence joins TRBV27 and TRBJ1-3; tentatively, D is TRBD1 (6 bases). The CDR3 totals 15 residues. Germline CDR1 MNHEY, CDR2 SMNVEV (reference sequence). Trimming removed 2 bases from V and 4 bases from J, with 12 bases in between. Here the CDR3 reads CASSLHRAKGNTIYF. DNA of the CDR3: TGTGCCAGCAGTTTACACAGGGCTAAGGGAAACACCATATATTTT.

The chain employs TRBV7-9 and TRBJ2-1; TRBD2 agrees at 10 bases. Looked up from germline, CDR1 is SEHNR and CDR2 is FQNEAQ (reference sequence). The CDR3 totals 15 residues. Trimming removed 7 bases from V and 9 bases from J; junction bases left unmatched: 12. The CDR3 here is CASTTLAGVFGEQFF. CDR3 nucleotides: TGTGCCAGCACTACTCTAGCGGGAGTATTCGGTGAGCAGTTCTTC.

This chain connects TRBV29-1 to TRBJ1-2, with D possibly being TRBD1 (5 bases). Germline V gene lookup returns CDR1 SQVTM and CDR2 ANQGSEA. The V end lost 4 bases, the J end lost 0 bases, and 12 bases lay between the germline ends. CDR3 length equals 14 residues. The CDR3 region has the DNA TGCAGCGTTGGTGGGGTGACAGCTAACTATGGCTACACCTTC. Translation: CSVGGVTANYGYTF.

The rearrangement joins TRBV5-1 to TRBJ2-3; 10 nucleotides line up with TRBD2. The CDR3 runs to 16 residues. Germline CDR1 and CDR2: SGHRS and YFSETQ. V dropped 3 bases and J dropped 7; count of bases not matched to a gene: 11. Written as DNA, the CDR3 is TGCGCCAGCAGCTCACCCACTAGCGGGAACGAAAATACGCAGTATTTT. This sequence encodes CASSSPTSGNENTQYF.

The CDR3 reads CASSQTAGAQDEQYF. The CDR3 coding sequence is TGCGCCAGCAGTCAGACGGCAGGGGCTCAGGACGAGCAGTACTTC. The chain joins TRBV5-1 to TRBJ2-7; D might be TRBD1 (6 bases). Per the germline V gene, CDR1 is SGHRS and CDR2 is YFSETQ. The CDR3 spans 15 residues. Trimming pared 5 bases from V and 5 bases from J, leaving 20 bases between. Full variable domain (outside the CDR3, taken from reference TRBV5-1 and TRBJ2-7): KAGVTQTPRYLIKTRGQQVTLSCSPISGHRSVSWYQQTPGQGLQFLFEYFSETQRNKGNFPGRFSGRQFSNSRSEMNVSTLELGDSALYLCASSQTAGAQDEQYFGPGTRLTVT.

J is TRBJ2-7 and V is TRBV27; D perhaps matches TRBD1 (6 bases). Trimming shortened V by 7 bases and J by 0 bases, and 16 bases separated the two germline ends. The CDR3 extends over 15 amino acids. Looked up from germline, CDR1 is MNHEY and CDR2 is SMNVEV (reference sequence). As DNA, the CDR3 is TGTGCCAGCAAACCAGGGACAACGAACTCCTACGAGCAGTACTTC. Translated, it gives CASKPGTTNSYEQYF.

In its sample, this clone was seen once. The gene calls are TRBV7-2 and TRBJ2-2; possibly TRBD2 for D (6 bases). The CDR3 totals 14 residues. V was clipped by 3 bases and J by 2 bases, with 7 bases between them. In germline, CDR1 is SGHTA, CDR2 FQGNSA. The CDR3 DNA sequence: TGTGCCAGCAGCTTTAGCGGTAACACCGGGGAGCTGTTTTTT. Its protein is CASSFSGNTGELFF.

V and J are TRBV27 and TRBJ1-5; TRBD1 might be the D (5 bases). The germline CDR1 and CDR2 sequences are MNHEY and SMNVEV (reference sequence). Trimming removed 6 bases at V and 2 bases at J, with 17 bases between. The CDR3 is 16 amino acids. The CDR3 region is CASRGTEGWGNQPQHF. CDR3 DNA: TGTGCCAGCAGGGGGACTGAGGGCTGGGGCAATCAGCCCCAGCATTTT.

This clone has only one observation. The rearrangement joins TRBV29-1 to TRBJ2-1; weak D call: TRBD1 (5 bases). Per germline, CDR1 SQVTM and CDR2 ANQGSEA. V lost 5 bases and J 0 bases, leaving 14 bases between the germline ends. The CDR3 has 15 amino acids. The CDR3 region has the DNA TGCAGCGTTTCTGGGGCAGGGATCTCCTACAATGAGCAGTTCTTC. As protein: CSVSGAGISYNEQFF.

The rearrangement links TRBV7-3 to TRBJ2-2, with TRBD1 as a possible D gene (6 bases). The V end lost 3 bases, the J end lost 6 bases, and 8 bases lay between the germline ends. Germline V CDR1 and CDR2: SGHTA, FQGTGA. CDR3 length equals 13 residues. In nucleotides, the CDR3 is TGTGCCAGCAGCTTTGAGGGGGCCGGGGAGCTGTTTTTT. As protein: CASSFEGAGELFF.

This clone was seen more than once but under ten times. The chain links TRBV4-1 to TRBJ1-1; the match to TRBD1 covers 9 bases. J gave up 5 bases and V 6 bases, and 10 bases lay outside the gene matches. This CDR3 is built from 15 residues. Germline CDR1 and CDR2: MGHRA and YSYEKL. CDR3 in DNA: TGCGCCAGCAGTTATCCGGGACAGGGAGGGACTGAAGCTTTCTTT. Its protein product is CASSYPGQGGTEAFF.

The rearrangement links TRBV2 to TRBJ1-5; D unresolved. The germline V gene encodes CDR1 SNHLY and CDR2 FYNNEI. With 2 bases removed from V and 7 bases from J, the gap between germline ends came to 12 bases. The CDR3 is 14 amino acids. CDR3 amino acids: CASSETLGTQPQHF. For the CDR3, the DNA is TGTGCCAGCAGTGAAACCCTCGGTACCCAGCCCCAGCATTTT.

The chain employs TRBV19 and TRBJ1-4; no clear D. The CDR3 is made up of 14 amino acids. Germline CDR1 LNHDA, CDR2 SQIVND (reference sequence). Trimming took 3 bases from V and 8 from J, leaving 13 bases between them. As DNA, the CDR3 is TGTGCCAGTAGTATTTCGGGTGTTGGGGAAAAACTGTTTTTT. Its protein is CASSISGVGEKLFF.

CDR3 DNA: TGTGCCAGCAGTTTCGAGTACGAGCAGTACTTC. As protein: CASSFEYEQYF. The chain is built from TRBV6-5 and TRBJ2-7; D gene ambiguous. The CDR3 spans 11 residues. The germline V gene has CDR1 MNHEY and CDR2 SVGAGI. Trimming removed 4 bases at V and 4 bases at J, with 5 bases between.

Remarks on this clone: Compared with germline, one end of the junction differs, possibly owing to a read error. This chain joins TRBV5-4 and TRBJ1-1, with D perhaps TRBD1 (6 bases). The length of the CDR3 is 12 residues. Looked up from germline, CDR1 is SGHNT and CDR2 is YYREEE (reference sequence). The CDR3 DNA is TGTGCCAGCAGCCTAATACAGGGTATCTTAGTCTTT. Its translation: CASSLIQGILVF.

The chain has TRBV7-9 and TRBJ2-1; 9 bases map to TRBD1. There are 15 residues in the CDR3. The junction had 6 bases not matched to a gene; V was cut back by 5 bases and J by 4 bases. Germline-derived CDR1 and CDR2 are SEHNR and FQNEAQ (reference sequence). CDR3 sequence: CASSRPGQGYNEQFF. CDR3 nucleotide sequence: TGTGCCAGCAGCCGACCGGGACAGGGATACAATGAGCAGTTCTTC.

This clone was counted between two and nine times. The J gene is TRBJ1-1, the V gene TRBV5-5; D gene ambiguous. The germline V gene has CDR1 SGHKS and CDR2 YYEKEE (reference sequence). The CDR3 spans 15 residues. Trimming took off 4 bases at V and 5 bases at J, with 18 bases between the two ends. The CDR3 sequence: CASSRNGDLWTEAFF. The DNA for the CDR3 is TGTGCCAGCAGCAGGAACGGGGATTTGTGGACTGAAGCTTTCTTT.

The rearrangement joins TRBV13 to TRBJ2-7; 7 bases agree with TRBD1. In germline, CDR1 is PRHDT, CDR2 FYEKMQ (reference sequence). With 3 bases clipped from V and 3 bases from J, the junction kept 11 bases outside the gene matches. This CDR3 comprises 16 residues. CDR3 loop: CASSFTGASTNYEQYF. The CDR3 DNA reads TGTGCCAGCAGCTTCACAGGGGCCTCAACAAACTACGAGCAGTACTTC.

The rearrangement joins TRBV27 to TRBJ2-2; D is uncertain. Trimming removed 0 bases from V and 7 bases from J, with 9 bases in between. The germline V gene has CDR1 MNHEY and CDR2 SMNVEV (reference sequence). This CDR3 is 14 amino acids long. The CDR3 coding sequence is TGTGCCAGCAGTTTATCTGGGCTAATCGGGGAGCTGTTTTTT. Amino acid sequence: CASSLSGLIGELFF.

The V call is TRBV4-1, the J call TRBJ2-3; 10 nucleotides line up with TRBD2. With V trimmed by 4 bases and J by 4 bases, 2 bases remained unmatched. Germline-derived CDR1 and CDR2 are MGHRA and YSYEKL. The CDR3 length is 14 residues. CDR3 sequence (DNA): TGCGCCAGCAGCCCAGCGGGGGGGCCAGATACGCAGTATTTT. This encodes CASSPAGGPDTQYF.

The CDR3 loop is CASSKTGFTQYF. The CDR3 region has the DNA TGTGCCAGCAGCAAAACAGGGTTTACTCAGTACTTC. The chain recombines TRBV21-1 with TRBJ2-4; the table's D call TRBD1 went unverified against the DNA. TRBV21-1 is flagged as a pseudogene. The CDR3 has 12 amino acids.

The rearrangement uses TRBV5-1 and TRBJ2-7; 9 nucleotides align to TRBD2. CDR3 length: 13 amino acids. V was pared by 5 bases and J by 6 bases, with 6 bases of the junction left unmatched. The germline gives CDR1 SGHRS, CDR2 YFSETQ. The CDR3 region is CASSQGLAGEQYF. The CDR3 bases are TGCGCCAGCAGTCAGGGACTAGCTGGCGAGCAGTACTTC.

The chain has TRBV5-1 and TRBJ1-1; D unresolved. The V end was cut by 4 bases, the J end by 6 bases, with 10 bases between. CDR1 is SGHRS and CDR2 is YFSETQ in the germline V gene. The CDR3 runs to 12 residues. CDR3 protein: CASSPGGPEAFF. The DNA of the CDR3 is TGCGCCAGCAGCCCCGGCGGGCCTGAAGCTTTCTTT.

The chain joins TRBV18 to TRBJ1-2; 7 bases map to TRBD1. V shed 3 bases and J 4 bases; nucleotides not matched to a gene: 2. CDR1 is KGHSH and CDR2 is LQKENI in the germline V gene. This CDR3 is 13 amino acids long. The CDR3 protein is CASSPGQTYGYTF. CDR3 nucleotides: TGTGCCAGCTCACCGGGACAGACCTATGGCTACACCTTC.

The chain carries TRBV2 and TRBJ2-1, with TRBD2 matching over 15 bases. The germline gives CDR1 SNHLY, CDR2 FYNNEI. J gave up 13 bases and V 4 bases, and 5 bases lay outside the gene matches. The CDR3 length is 14 residues. The CDR3 reads CASSAGTSGGPQFF. Written as DNA, the CDR3 is TGTGCCAGCAGTGCCGGGACTAGCGGGGGGCCTCAGTTCTTC. The full variable domain, in which reference TRBV2 and TRBJ2-1 provide the parts outside the CDR3, is EPEVTQTPSHQVTQMGQEVILRCVPISNHLYFYWYRQILGQKVEFLVSFYNNEISEKSEIFDDQFSVERPDGSNFTLKIRSTKLEDSAMYFCASSAGTSGGPQFFGPGTRLTVL.

The V and J genes are TRBV5-1 and TRBJ2-1; 7 positions agree with TRBD2. Germline V lookup: CDR1 SGHRS, CDR2 YFSETQ. V lost 4 bases to trimming and J lost 5 bases; unmatched junction nucleotides: 9. The length of the CDR3 is 15 residues. CDR3 coding DNA: TGCGCCAGCAGCCCAGGGAGGGGCTGGGACAATGAGCAGTTCTTC. Protein sequence: CASSPGRGWDNEQFF.

The gene calls are TRBV13 and TRBJ2-7; no reliable D call. CDR3 length: 15 amino acids. Germline V gene lookup returns CDR1 PRHDT and CDR2 FYEKMQ (reference sequence). V was pared by 0 bases and J by 1 base, with 10 bases between. For the CDR3, the DNA is TGTGCCAGCAGCTTAGGGAGAGCTCTTTCCTACGAGCAGTACTTC. This encodes CASSLGRALSYEQYF.

This rearrangement joins TRBV7-3 to TRBJ2-5, with 9 bases fitting TRBD2. Germline trimming cut 2 bases from V and 3 bases from J; bases unmatched to any gene: 4. CDR3 length: 15 amino acids. Germline V lookup: CDR1 SGHTA, CDR2 FQGTGA. The CDR3 spells CASSLLPSGKETQYF. For the CDR3, the DNA is TGTGCCAGCAGCTTATTGCCTAGCGGGAAAGAGACCCAGTACTTC.

V gene TRBV7-8 combines with J gene TRBJ2-3; D is unresolved. CDR3 size: 11 residues. V was cut by 5 bases and J by 5 bases, with 5 bases left in between. Germline CDR1 and CDR2: SGHVS and FQNEAQ. The DNA of the CDR3 is TGTGCCAGCAGCCCCATAGATACGCAGTATTTT. It encodes CASSPIDTQYF.

The J gene is TRBJ1-2, the V gene TRBV13; D possibly corresponds to TRBD1 (6 bases). The CDR3 consists of 14 residues. Looked up from germline, CDR1 is PRHDT and CDR2 is FYEKMQ (reference sequence). Trimming shortened V by 5 bases and J by 7 bases, and 17 bases separated the two germline ends. The CDR3 coding sequence is TGTGCCAGCAGCACACCGGGCAGGGGTGGTGGCTACACCTTC. Protein product: CASSTPGRGGGYTF.